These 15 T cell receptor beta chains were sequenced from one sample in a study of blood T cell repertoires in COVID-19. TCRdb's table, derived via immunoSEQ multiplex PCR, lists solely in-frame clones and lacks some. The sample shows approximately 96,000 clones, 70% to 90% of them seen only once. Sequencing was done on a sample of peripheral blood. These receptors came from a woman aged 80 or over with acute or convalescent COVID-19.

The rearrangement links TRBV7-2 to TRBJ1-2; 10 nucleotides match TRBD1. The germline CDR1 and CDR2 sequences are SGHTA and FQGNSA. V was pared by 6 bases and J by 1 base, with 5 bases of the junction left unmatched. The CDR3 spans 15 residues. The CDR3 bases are TGTGCCAGCAGTTACTGGACAGGGGGTAACTATGGCTACACCTTC. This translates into CASSYWTGGNYGYTF.

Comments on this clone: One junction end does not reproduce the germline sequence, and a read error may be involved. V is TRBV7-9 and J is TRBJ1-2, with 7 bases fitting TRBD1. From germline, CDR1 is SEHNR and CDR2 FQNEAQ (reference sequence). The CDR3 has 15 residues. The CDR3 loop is CASSLAGTPGQIFRF. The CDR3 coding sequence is TGTGCCAGCAGCTTAGCGGGCACCCCGGGACAGATTTTTCGCTTC.

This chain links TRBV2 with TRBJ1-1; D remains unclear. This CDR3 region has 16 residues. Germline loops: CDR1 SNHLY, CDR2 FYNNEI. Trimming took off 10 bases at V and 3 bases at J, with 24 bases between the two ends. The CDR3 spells CATHVVTTRRDTEAFF. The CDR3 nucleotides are TGTGCCACTCACGTGGTTACCACCAGGAGGGACACTGAAGCTTTCTTT.

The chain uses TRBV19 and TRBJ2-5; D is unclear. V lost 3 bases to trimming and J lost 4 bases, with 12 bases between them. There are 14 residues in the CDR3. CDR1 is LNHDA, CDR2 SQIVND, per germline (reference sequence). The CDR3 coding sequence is TGTGCCAGTAGTATCCGTCTAAGCCCAGAGACCCAGTACTTC. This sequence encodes CASSIRLSPETQYF.

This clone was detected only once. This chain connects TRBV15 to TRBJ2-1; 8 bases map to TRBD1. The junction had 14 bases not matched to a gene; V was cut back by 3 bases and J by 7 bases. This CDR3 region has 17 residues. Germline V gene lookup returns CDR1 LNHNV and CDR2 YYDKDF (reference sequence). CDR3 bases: TGTGCCACCAGCAGGGAACCGGGACAGGAGGTTGTGAATGAGCAGTTCTTC. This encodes CATSREPGQEVVNEQFF.

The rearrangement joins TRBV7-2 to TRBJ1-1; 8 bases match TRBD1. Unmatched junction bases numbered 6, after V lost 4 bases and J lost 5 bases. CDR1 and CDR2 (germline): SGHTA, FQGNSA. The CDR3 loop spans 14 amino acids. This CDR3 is CASSSQGARTEAFF. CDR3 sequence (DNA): TGTGCCAGCAGCTCCCAGGGGGCTAGGACTGAAGCTTTCTTT. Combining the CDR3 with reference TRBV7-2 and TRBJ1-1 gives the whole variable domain GAGVSQSPSNKVTEKGKDVELRCDPISGHTALYWYRQSLGQGLEFLIYFQGNSAPDKSGLPSDRFSAERTGGSVSTLTIQRTQQEDSAVYLCASSSQGARTEAFFGQGTRLTVV.

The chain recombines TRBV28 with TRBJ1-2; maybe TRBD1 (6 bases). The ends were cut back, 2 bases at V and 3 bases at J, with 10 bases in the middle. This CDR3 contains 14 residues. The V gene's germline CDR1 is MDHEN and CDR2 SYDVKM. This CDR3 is CASSLEAGDYGYTF. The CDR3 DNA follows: TGTGCCAGCAGTTTAGAAGCAGGGGACTATGGCTACACCTTC.

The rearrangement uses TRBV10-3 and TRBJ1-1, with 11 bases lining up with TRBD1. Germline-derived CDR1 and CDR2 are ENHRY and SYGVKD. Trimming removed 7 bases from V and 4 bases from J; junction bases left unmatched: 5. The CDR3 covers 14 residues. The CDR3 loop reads CAIMGQGGSTEAFF. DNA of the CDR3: TGTGCCATCATGGGACAGGGGGGGAGCACTGAAGCTTTCTTT.

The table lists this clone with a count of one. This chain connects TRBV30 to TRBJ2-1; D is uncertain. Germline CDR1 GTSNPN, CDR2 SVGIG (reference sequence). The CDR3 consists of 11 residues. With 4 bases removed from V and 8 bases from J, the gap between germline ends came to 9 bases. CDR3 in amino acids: CAWMWLDEQFF. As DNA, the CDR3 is TGTGCCTGGATGTGGCTAGATGAGCAGTTCTTC.

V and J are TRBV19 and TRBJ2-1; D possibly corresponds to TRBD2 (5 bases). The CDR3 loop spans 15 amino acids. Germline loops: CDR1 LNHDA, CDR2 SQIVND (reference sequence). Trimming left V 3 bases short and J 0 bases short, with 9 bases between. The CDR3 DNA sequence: TGTGCCAGTAGTATGTCGCGGGTCTCCTACAATGAGCAGTTCTTC. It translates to CASSMSRVSYNEQFF.

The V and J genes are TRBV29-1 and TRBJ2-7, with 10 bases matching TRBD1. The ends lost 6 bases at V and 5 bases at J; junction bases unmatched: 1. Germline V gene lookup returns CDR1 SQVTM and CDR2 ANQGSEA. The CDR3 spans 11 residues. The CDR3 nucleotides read TGCAGCGTCGGACAGGGGGACGAGCAGTACTTC. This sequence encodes CSVGQGDEQYF.

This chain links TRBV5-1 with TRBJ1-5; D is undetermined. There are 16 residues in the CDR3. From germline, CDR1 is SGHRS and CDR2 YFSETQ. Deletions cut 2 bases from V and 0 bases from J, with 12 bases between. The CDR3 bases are TGCGCCAGCAGCTTAACGGGGAGCTATAGCAATCAGCCCCAGCATTTT. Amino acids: CASSLTGSYSNQPQHF.

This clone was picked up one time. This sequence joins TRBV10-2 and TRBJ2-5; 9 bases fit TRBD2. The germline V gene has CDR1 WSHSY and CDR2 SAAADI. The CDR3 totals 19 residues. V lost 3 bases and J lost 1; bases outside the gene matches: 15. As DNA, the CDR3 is TGCGCCAGCAGTGAAATCGGATTAGCGGGGGCGGGGTTCCAAGAGACCCAGTACTTC. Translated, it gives CASSEIGLAGAGFQETQYF.

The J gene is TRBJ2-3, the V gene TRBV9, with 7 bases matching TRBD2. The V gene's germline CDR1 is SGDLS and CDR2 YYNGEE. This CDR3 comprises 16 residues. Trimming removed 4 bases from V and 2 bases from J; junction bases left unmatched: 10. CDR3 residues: CASSIGPGGTTDTQYF. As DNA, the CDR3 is TGTGCCAGCAGCATAGGGCCGGGAGGTACCACAGATACGCAGTATTTT.

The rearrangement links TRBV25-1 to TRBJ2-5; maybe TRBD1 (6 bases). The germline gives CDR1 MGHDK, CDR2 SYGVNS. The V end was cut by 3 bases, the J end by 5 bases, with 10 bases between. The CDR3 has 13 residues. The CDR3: CASSDWGLETQYF. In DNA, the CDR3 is TGTGCCAGCAGTGATTGGGGGCTGGAGACCCAGTACTTC.